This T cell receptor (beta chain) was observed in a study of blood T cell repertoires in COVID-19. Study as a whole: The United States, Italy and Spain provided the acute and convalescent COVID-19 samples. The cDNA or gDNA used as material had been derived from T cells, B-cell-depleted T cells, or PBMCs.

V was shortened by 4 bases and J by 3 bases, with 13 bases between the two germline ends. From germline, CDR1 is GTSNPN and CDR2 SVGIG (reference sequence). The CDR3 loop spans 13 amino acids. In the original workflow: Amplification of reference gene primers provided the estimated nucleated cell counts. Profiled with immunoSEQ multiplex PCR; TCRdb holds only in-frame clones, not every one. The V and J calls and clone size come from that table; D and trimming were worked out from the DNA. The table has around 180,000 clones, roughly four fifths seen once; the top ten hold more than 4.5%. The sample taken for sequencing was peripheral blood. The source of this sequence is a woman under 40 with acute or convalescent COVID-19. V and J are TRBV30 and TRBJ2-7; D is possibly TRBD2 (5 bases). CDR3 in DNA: TGTGCCTGGACTCACGGGATACTCTACGAGCAGTACTTC. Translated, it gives CAWTHGILYEQYF. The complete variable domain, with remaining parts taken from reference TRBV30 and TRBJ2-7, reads SQTIHQWPATLVQPVGSPLSLECTVEGTSNPNLYWYRQAAGRGLQLLFYSVGIGQISSEVPQNLSASRPQDRQFILSSKKLLLSDSGFYLCAWTHGILYEQYFGPGTRLTVT.